The clone carrying this T cell receptor (beta chain) showed up just a few times. Its specificity is not known. TCRdb redid the calling of the RT-PCR reads with MiXCR, one entry per CDR3 protein. The sample lists hundreds of thousands of distinct CDR3 sequences, about an eighth occurring once. This entry is derived from a study of response to subunit inactivated influenza vaccine. Overall study results and limits: New T cells are recruited in small numbers by each seasonal influenza vaccination, according to the authors' suggestion.

This CDR3 has 13 residues. Trimming removed 3 bases from V and 6 bases from J, with 8 bases in between. Here the sequenced sample was PBMCs from blood, taken on the day of vaccination. The TCR was taken from a man aged 45-65 years who received an inactivated influenza vaccine. The chain links TRBV12-3 or TRBV12-4 to TRBJ2-2; D gene ambiguous. The CDR3: CASSFYGPGELFF. The CDR3 DNA follows: TGTGCCAGCAGTTTTTACGGGCCCGGGGAGCTGTTTTTT.